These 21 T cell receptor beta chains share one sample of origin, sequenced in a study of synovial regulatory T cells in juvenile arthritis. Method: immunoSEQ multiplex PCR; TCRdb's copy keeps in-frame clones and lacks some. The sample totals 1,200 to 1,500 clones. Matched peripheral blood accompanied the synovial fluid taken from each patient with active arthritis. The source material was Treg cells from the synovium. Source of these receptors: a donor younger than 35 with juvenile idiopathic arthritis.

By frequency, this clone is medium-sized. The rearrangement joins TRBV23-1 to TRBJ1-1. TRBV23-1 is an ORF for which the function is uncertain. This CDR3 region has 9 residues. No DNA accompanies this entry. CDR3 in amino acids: CARGTEAFF.

The CDR3 loop reads CASSATGGGNSPLHF. This chain links TRBV19 with TRBJ1-6; the D call from TCRdb, TRBD1, cannot be confirmed without DNA. Germline CDR1 reads LNHDA; CDR2 reads SQIVND (reference sequence). This CDR3 spans 15 amino acids. No coding sequence is recorded.

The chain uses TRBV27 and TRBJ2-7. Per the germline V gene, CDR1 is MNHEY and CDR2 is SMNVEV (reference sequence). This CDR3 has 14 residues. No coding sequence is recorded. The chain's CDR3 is CASSSLRGAYEQYF.

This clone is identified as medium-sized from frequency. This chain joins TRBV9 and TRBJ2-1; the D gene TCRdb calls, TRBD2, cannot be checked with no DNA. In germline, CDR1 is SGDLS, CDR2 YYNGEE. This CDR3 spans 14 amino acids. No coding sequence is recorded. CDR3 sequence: CASSGGLVYNEQFF. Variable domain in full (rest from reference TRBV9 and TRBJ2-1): DSGVTQTPKHLITATGQRVTLRCSPRSGDLSVYWYQQSLDQGLQFLIQYYNGEERAKGNILERFSAQQFPDLHSELNLSSLELGDSALYFCASSGGLVYNEQFFGPGTRLTVL.

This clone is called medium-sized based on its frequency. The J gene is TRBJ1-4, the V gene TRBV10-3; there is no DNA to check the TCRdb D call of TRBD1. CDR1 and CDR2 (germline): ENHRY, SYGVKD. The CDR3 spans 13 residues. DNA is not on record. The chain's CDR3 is CAIRQGGNEKLFF.

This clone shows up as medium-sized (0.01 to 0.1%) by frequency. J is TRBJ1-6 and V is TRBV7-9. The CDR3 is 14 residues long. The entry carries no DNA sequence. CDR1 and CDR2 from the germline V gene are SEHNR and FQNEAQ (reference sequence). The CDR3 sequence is CASSASGVRSPLHF.

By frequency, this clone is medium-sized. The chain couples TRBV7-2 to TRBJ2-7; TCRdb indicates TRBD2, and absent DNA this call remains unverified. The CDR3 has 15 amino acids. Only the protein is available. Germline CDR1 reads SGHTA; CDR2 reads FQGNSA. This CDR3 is CASSLLAGGLYEQYF.

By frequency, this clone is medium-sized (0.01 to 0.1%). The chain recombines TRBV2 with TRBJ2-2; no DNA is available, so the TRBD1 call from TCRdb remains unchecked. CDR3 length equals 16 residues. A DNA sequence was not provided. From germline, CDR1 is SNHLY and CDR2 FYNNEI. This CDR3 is CASISLGHSDTGELFF.

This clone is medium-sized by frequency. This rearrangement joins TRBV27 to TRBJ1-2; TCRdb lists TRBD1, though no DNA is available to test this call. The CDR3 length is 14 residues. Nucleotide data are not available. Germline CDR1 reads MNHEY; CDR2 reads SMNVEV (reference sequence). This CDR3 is CASSLRDRDYGYTF.

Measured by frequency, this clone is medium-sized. The chain's CDR3 is CASSYSTGDLSRAFF. J is TRBJ1-1 and V is TRBV6-6; checking the TCRdb D call of TRBD1 is not possible without DNA. This CDR3 is built from 15 residues. DNA for this receptor is not on file. The germline V gene has CDR1 MNHNY and CDR2 SVGAGI (reference sequence).

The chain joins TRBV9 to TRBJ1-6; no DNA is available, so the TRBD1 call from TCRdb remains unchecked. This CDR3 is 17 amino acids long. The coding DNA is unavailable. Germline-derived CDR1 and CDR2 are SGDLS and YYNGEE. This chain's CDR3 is CASGEGTGPSYNSPLHF.

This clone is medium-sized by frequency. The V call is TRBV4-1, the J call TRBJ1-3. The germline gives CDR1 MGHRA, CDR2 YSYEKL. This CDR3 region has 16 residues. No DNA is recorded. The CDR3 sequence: CASSQELYSSGNTIYF.

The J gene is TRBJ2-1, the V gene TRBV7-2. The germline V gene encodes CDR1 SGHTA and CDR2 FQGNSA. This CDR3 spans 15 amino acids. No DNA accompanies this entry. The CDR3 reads CASSLVAWSYNEQFF.

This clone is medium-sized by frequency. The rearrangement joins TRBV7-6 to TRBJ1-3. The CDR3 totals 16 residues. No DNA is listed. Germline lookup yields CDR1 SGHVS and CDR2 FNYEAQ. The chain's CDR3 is CASSLGDIRAGNTIYF.

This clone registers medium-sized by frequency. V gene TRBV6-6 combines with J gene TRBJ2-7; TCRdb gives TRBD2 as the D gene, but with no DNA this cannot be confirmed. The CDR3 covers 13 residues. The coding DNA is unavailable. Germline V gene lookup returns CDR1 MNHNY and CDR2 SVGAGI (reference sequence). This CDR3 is CASNHGGVYEQYF.

The CDR3 region is CASSPRWPYNSPLHF. V gene TRBV6-5 combines with J gene TRBJ1-6. The CDR3 extends over 15 amino acids. Only the protein is available. CDR1 MNHEY and CDR2 SVGAGI come from the germline V gene.

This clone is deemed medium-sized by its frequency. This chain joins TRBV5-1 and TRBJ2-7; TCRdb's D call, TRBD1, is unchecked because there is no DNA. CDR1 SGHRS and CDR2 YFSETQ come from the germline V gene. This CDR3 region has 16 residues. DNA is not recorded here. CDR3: CASSQTDRWEAYEQYF.

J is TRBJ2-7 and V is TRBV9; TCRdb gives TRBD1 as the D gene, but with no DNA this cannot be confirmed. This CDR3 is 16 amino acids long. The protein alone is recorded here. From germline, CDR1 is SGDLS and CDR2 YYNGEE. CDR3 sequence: CASSANTATGIYEQYF.

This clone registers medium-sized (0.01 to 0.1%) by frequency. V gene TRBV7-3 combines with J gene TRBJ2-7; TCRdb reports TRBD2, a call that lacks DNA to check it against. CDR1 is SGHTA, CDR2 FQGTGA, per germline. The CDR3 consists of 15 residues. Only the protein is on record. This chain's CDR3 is CASSRRGDGIDEQYF.

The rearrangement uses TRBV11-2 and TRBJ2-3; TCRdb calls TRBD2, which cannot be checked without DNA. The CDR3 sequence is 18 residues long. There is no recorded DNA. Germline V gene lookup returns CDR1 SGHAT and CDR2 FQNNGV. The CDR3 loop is CASSLRMIPGISTDTQYF.

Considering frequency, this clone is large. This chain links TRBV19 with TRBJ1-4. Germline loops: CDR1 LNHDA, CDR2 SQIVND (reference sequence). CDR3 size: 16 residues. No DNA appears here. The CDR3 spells CASSASLATMGEKLFF.